The 17 T cell receptor beta chains below all came from one sample that was sequenced in a study of CD8+ T cells in alopecia areata. Treatment denoted: oral pan-JAK inhibitor, 5-10 mg twice daily. Once RNA had been extracted, it was reverse transcribed into cDNA to act as the sequencing template. Here immunoSEQ multiplex PCR was the method, and the copy in TCRdb shows in-frame clones only, minus some. The sample contains around 60,000 clones, just over 45% of which appear only once. This specimen consisted of CD8+ T cells sorted from blood, obtained between weeks 36 and 40, from a patient treated with tofacitinib. Every receptor here comes from a human donor with alopecia areata.

The chain joins TRBV7-2 to TRBJ2-5; tentatively, D is TRBD1 or TRBD2 (5 bases each). V was cut by 2 bases and J by 4 bases, with 14 bases left in between. This CDR3 is built from 15 residues. Germline values: CDR1 SGHTA, CDR2 FQGNSA. The CDR3 spells CASSLRPGDGETQYF. The CDR3 nucleotides are TGTGCCAGCAGCTTAAGGCCCGGGGACGGAGAGACCCAGTACTTC.

V is TRBV4-2 and J is TRBJ2-7; D is unresolved. V was pared by 4 bases and J by 4 bases, with 5 bases between. This CDR3 has 11 residues. Germline CDR1 is LGHNA and CDR2 is YNFKEQ. CDR3 in amino acids: CASSPGYEQYF. The CDR3 nucleotides are TGTGCCAGCAGCCCCGGGTACGAGCAGTACTTC.

The table lists this clone with a count of one. The chain is built from TRBV5-1 and TRBJ2-3; D is unresolved. This CDR3 has 12 amino acids. Trimming stripped 1 base from V and 6 bases from J, with 6 bases between. The V gene's germline CDR1 is SGHRS and CDR2 YFSETQ. CDR3 region: CASSLRWDTQYF. The CDR3 DNA sequence: TGCGCCAGCAGCTTGAGGTGGGATACGCAGTATTTT.

The genes are TRBV25-1 and TRBJ2-7, with 8 nucleotides matching TRBD2. This CDR3 has 13 residues. The germline CDR1 and CDR2 sequences are MGHDK and SYGVNS. Losses at the gene ends were 8 bases for V and 7 bases for J; bases not matched to a gene: 10. The CDR3 DNA reads as TGTGCCAGCTCCGCGGGAGGAGGTGGTGAGCAGTACTTC. Translated: CASSAGGGGEQYF.

This clone came up once. The rearrangement links TRBV29-1 to TRBJ1-2; D is ambiguous. The V gene lost 3 bases and the J gene lost 10 bases, with 12 bases spanning the gap. The CDR3 extends over 11 amino acids. In germline, CDR1 is SQVTM, CDR2 ANQGSEA. The CDR3 DNA sequence: TGCAGCGTTGATATCAGAGGTGACTACACCTTC. This encodes CSVDIRGDYTF.

In DNA form, the CDR3 reads TGCGCCAGCAGCTTAGCGGGACTTTACAATGAGCAGTTCTTC. Its translation: CASSLAGLYNEQFF. The J gene is TRBJ2-1, the V gene TRBV5-1, with 7 bases fitting TRBD2. The CDR3 has 14 amino acids. The J segment lost 4 bases and the V segment lost 2 bases, leaving 3 bases of the junction unmatched. The V gene's germline CDR1 is SGHRS and CDR2 YFSETQ. Combining the CDR3 with reference TRBV5-1 and TRBJ2-1 gives the whole variable domain KAGVTQTPRYLIKTRGQQVTLSCSPISGHRSVSWYQQTPGQGLQFLFEYFSETQRNKGNFPGRFSGRQFSNSRSEMNVSTLELGDSALYLCASSLAGLYNEQFFGPGTRLTVL.

The CDR3: CASSSRPVAQNKQFF. The CDR3 DNA is TGTGCCAGCAGCTCCCGACCCGTTGCCCAGAATAAGCAGTTCTTC. The J gene is TRBJ2-1, the V gene TRBV7-8; D gene uncertain. This CDR3 has 15 residues. Germline CDR1 SGHVS, CDR2 FQNEAQ. V was shortened by 4 bases and J by 11 bases, with 21 bases between the two germline ends. The variable domain in full, with the rest retrieved from reference TRBV7-8 and TRBJ2-1, is GAGVSQSPRYKVAKRGQDVALRCDPISGHVSLFWYQQALGQGPEFLTYFQNEAQLDKSGLPSDRFFAERPEGSVSTLKIQRTQQEDSAVYLCASSSRPVAQNKQFFGPGTRLTVL.

This clone was seen more than once but under ten times. For the CDR3, the DNA is TGCAGTGCTAGAGCCTACAATGAGCAGTTCTTC. It is translated as CSARAYNEQFF. The V call is TRBV20-1, the J call TRBJ2-1; D unresolved. The CDR3 consists of 11 residues. Deletions cut 1 base from V and 2 bases from J, with 0 bases between. CDR1 is DFQATT and CDR2 is SNEGSKA in the germline V gene (reference sequence).

V and J are TRBV27 and TRBJ1-2, with a possible D match to TRBD1 (5 bases). V was pared by 3 bases and J by 6 bases, with 17 bases between. The CDR3 sequence is 15 residues long. Per the germline V gene, CDR1 is MNHEY and CDR2 is SMNVEV (reference sequence). The CDR3 sequence: CASSFRSMGDHGYTF. In DNA form, the CDR3 reads TGTGCCAGCAGTTTTAGGAGTATGGGGGATCATGGCTACACCTTC.

The chain combines TRBV30 with TRBJ2-3; 10 bases match TRBD1. V shed 3 bases and J 1 base; nucleotides not matched to a gene: 1. The germline gives CDR1 GTSNPN, CDR2 SVGIG (reference sequence). This CDR3 has 14 amino acids. The CDR3 protein is CAWSGTGGTDTQYF. The CDR3 DNA reads TGTGCCTGGAGCGGGACAGGGGGCACAGATACGCAGTATTTT.

This clone was counted only a few times. The chain combines TRBV29-1 with TRBJ2-7; tentative D call: TRBD2 (8 bases). The V gene's germline CDR1 is SQVTM and CDR2 ANQGSEA. The CDR3 has 12 residues. The CDR3 coding sequence is TGCGCGGGGGGAGGGGGCCCCTACGAGCAGTACTTC. Protein: CAGGGGPYEQYF.

This clone was found a few times. The genes are TRBV20-1 and TRBJ2-3; D uncertain. The CDR3 extends over 10 amino acids. Trimming pared 6 bases from V and 5 bases from J, leaving 6 bases between. Germline V lookup: CDR1 DFQATT, CDR2 SNEGSKA (reference sequence). The CDR3 DNA reads TGCAGTGCCTCGGAAGATACGCAGTATTTT. Translating gives CSASEDTQYF.

This chain joins TRBV30 and TRBJ1-1, with unresolved D. Trimming removed 4 bases from V and 3 bases from J, with 12 bases in between. This CDR3 has 13 residues. Germline CDR1 reads GTSNPN; CDR2 reads SVGIG (reference sequence). Here the CDR3 DNA reads TGTGCCTGGAATCCCCCAGCGGACACTGAAGCTTTCTTT. Its protein product is CAWNPPADTEAFF.

The rearrangement links TRBV30 to TRBJ1-1; D possibly corresponds to TRBD1 (6 bases). Trimming removed 5 bases at V and 5 bases at J, with 15 bases between. There are 13 residues in the CDR3. Germline V gene lookup returns CDR1 GTSNPN and CDR2 SVGIG (reference sequence). The DNA for the CDR3 is TGTGCCTGGGCACAGGGCCACAGGACTGAAGCTTTCTTT. It is translated as CAWAQGHRTEAFF.

The J gene is TRBJ2-2, the V gene TRBV4-1; 11 bases are a match to TRBD2. Germline-derived CDR1 and CDR2 are MGHRA and YSYEKL. With V trimmed by 6 bases and J by 2 bases, 11 bases remained unmatched. The CDR3 totals 18 residues. The CDR3 loop reads CASRGLAGGSKNTGELFF. The CDR3 coding sequence is TGCGCCAGCAGGGGTTTAGCGGGAGGGTCAAAAAACACCGGGGAGCTGTTTTTT.

The genes are TRBV7-9 and TRBJ2-1; a weak D match, TRBD2 (6 bases). Germline CDR1 is SEHNR and CDR2 is FQNEAQ (reference sequence). The length of the CDR3 is 14 residues. The V gene lost 4 bases and the J gene lost 10 bases, with 17 bases spanning the gap. The CDR3 bases are TGTGCCAGCAGCTCAGGCATACTAGCCCGGGAGCAGTTCTTC. Its translation: CASSSGILAREQFF.

The sample holds one count of this clone. This rearrangement joins TRBV28 to TRBJ2-1; D remains ambiguous. This CDR3 has 15 amino acids. Trimming pared 7 bases from V and 0 bases from J, leaving 13 bases between. Germline V gives CDR1 MDHEN, CDR2 SYDVKM. In DNA, the CDR3 is TGTGCCAGCACGGCGGACCTGAGCTCCTACAATGAGCAGTTCTTC. Translated: CASTADLSSYNEQFF.